This passage covers 10 T cell receptor beta chains from one sample sequenced in a study of cytomegalovirus exposure and HLA in healthy donors. The PCR ran on 60 Vbeta and 13 Jbeta primers. Sequenced by immunoSEQ multiplex PCR; TCRdb stores in-frame clones only, minus some. The sample's table shows 130,000 or so clones. The specimen sequenced was PBMCs. The receptors derive from a woman in her late teens or twenties in good health and CMV-seronegative.

The rearrangement links TRBV9 to TRBJ2-1, with D possibly TRBD1 on 6 matching bases. The length of the CDR3 is 16 residues. The germline CDR1 and CDR2 sequences are SGDLS and YYNGEE. Trimming took 3 bases from V and 3 from J, leaving 16 bases between them. CDR3 protein: CASSEGVDRLYNEQFF. For the CDR3, the DNA is TGTGCCAGCAGCGAGGGGGTAGACCGGCTCTACAATGAGCAGTTCTTC.

The chain is built from TRBV6-4 and TRBJ2-1; 10 bases are shared with TRBD1. V shed 7 bases, J shed 0 bases, and the junction held 3 bases outside the gene matches. The CDR3 spans 15 residues. The germline CDR1 and CDR2 sequences are MRHNA and SNTAGT. CDR3 region: CASTRQGASYNEQFF. In DNA form, the CDR3 reads TGTGCCAGCACCAGACAGGGGGCCTCCTACAATGAGCAGTTCTTC.

The J gene is TRBJ2-5, the V gene TRBV30; 7 bases align to TRBD1. With the DNA end fitting TRBJ2-7 better, the J assignment may be wrong. CDR1 and CDR2 from the germline V gene are GTSNPN and SVGIG (reference sequence). The CDR3 runs to 12 residues. CDR3 sequence reads: CAWTGGSYEQYF. The CDR3 coding sequence is TGTGCCTGGACAGGGGGCTCCTACGAGCAGTACTTC.

CDR3 sequence: CASSLVLTKNTGELFF. The CDR3, as DNA: TGCGCCAGCAGCTTGGTACTAACCAAGAACACCGGGGAGCTGTTTTTT. The chain is built from TRBV5-1 and TRBJ2-2; D remains unclear. Trimming shortened V by 0 bases and J by 1 base, and 10 bases separated the two germline ends. Germline-derived CDR1 and CDR2 are SGHRS and YFSETQ. There are 16 residues in the CDR3.

The J gene is TRBJ1-2, the V gene TRBV9, with unresolved D. Germline CDR1 and CDR2: SGDLS and YYNGEE. The CDR3 contains 16 residues. Trimming cost V 3 bases and J 8 bases, with 23 bases left between them. CDR3 DNA sequence: TGTGCCAGCAGCGCCCTACGGGGTTTGGAGAGTTGGGGCTACACCTTC. Its translation is CASSALRGLESWGYTF. Full variable domain (missing parts from reference TRBV9 and TRBJ1-2): DSGVTQTPKHLITATGQRVTLRCSPRSGDLSVYWYQQSLDQGLQFLIQYYNGEERAKGNILERFSAQQFPDLHSELNLSSLELGDSALYFCASSALRGLESWGYTFGSGTRLTVV.

The chain joins TRBV30 to TRBJ1-1; 10 bases agree with TRBD1. The V and J ends lost 8 bases and 3 bases, in that order; junction bases with no gene match: 0. The CDR3 spans 11 residues. The V gene's germline CDR1 is GTSNPN and CDR2 SVGIG (reference sequence). CDR3 nucleotide sequence: TGTGCCGGACAGGGGGACACTGAAGCTTTCTTT. As protein: CAGQGDTEAFF.

The CDR3 nucleotides read TGTGCCAGCTCACCTCCAGGGTACCAAGAGACCCAGTACTTC. Translated, it gives CASSPPGYQETQYF. This sequence joins TRBV18 and TRBJ2-5, with D perhaps matching TRBD1 (5 bases). Looked up from germline, CDR1 is KGHSH and CDR2 is LQKENI. CDR3 length: 14 residues. The ends were cut back, 3 bases at V and 0 bases at J, with 8 bases in the middle.

The V call is TRBV27, the J call TRBJ1-1; 8 bases align to TRBD1. In germline, CDR1 is MNHEY, CDR2 SMNVEV (reference sequence). This CDR3 is 12 amino acids long. J lost 6 bases, V lost 6 bases, and 3 bases had no gene match. The CDR3 nucleotides are TGTGCCAGCAGCAAACAGGGGGCTGAAGCTTTCTTT. As protein: CASSKQGAEAFF.

The chain employs TRBV5-6 and TRBJ2-7, with unresolved D. V lost 0 bases to trimming and J lost 3 bases, with 10 bases between them. Per the germline V gene, CDR1 is SGHDT and CDR2 is YYEEEE. The CDR3 has 14 residues. DNA for the CDR3: TGTGCCAGCAGCTTGGGCACGACTTTCTACGAGCAGTACTTC. Translation: CASSLGTTFYEQYF.

This chain connects TRBV7-9 to TRBJ1-1; D is uncertain. Trimming pared 4 bases from V and 1 base from J, leaving 7 bases between. There are 13 residues in the CDR3. Germline loops: CDR1 SEHNR, CDR2 FQNEAQ (reference sequence). The CDR3 bases are TGTGCCAGCAGCTACACAGAGAACACTGAAGCTTTCTTT. This sequence encodes CASSYTENTEAFF.